The 25 T cell receptor beta chains below were found in one sample sequenced in a study of naive and memory T cell subsets. Whole-blood samples were less than 3 ml of peripheral blood from healthy adult volunteers. Reverse transcription of blood and skin TCR RNA was primed at alpha and beta constant regions. MiXCR was run by TCRdb on the 5' RACE reads, yielding one entry per CDR3 protein. The table lists about 22,000 distinct CDR3 sequences, 4% to 5% of them singletons, with 7% to 10% in the top ten. The receptors shown here come from a male donor in good health.

This clonotype was seen ten or more times. The J gene is TRBJ2-1, the V gene TRBV4-3; 12 bases match TRBD1. The ends lost 8 bases at V and 5 bases at J; junction bases unmatched: 28. The CDR3 totals 22 residues. Germline V gene sequence: CDR1 LGHNA, CDR2 YSLEER. CDR3 coding DNA: TGCGCCAGCTCCCGCCGAACGGGGACAGGGGGCGGGGGGCTAGCGGCTAACAATGAGCAGTTCTTC. This codes for CASSRRTGTGGGGLAANNEQFF.

This clonotype was recorded many times. This chain connects TRBV24-1 to TRBJ2-1; TRBD1 aligns across 9 bases. The CDR3 has 15 residues. Germline loops: CDR1 KGHDR, CDR2 SFDVKD. V dropped 2 bases and J dropped 7; count of bases not matched to a gene: 5. As DNA, the CDR3 is TGTGCCACCAGTGATTCCGGGACAGGGAATAATGAGCAGTTCTTC. The encoded protein is CATSDSGTGNNEQFF.

This clonotype was detected a few times. A much larger clonotype is one base distant, so this may be a read error. The chain combines TRBV29-1 with TRBJ2-3; D unclear. CDR1 and CDR2 (germline): SQVTM, ANQGSEA. This CDR3 spans 11 amino acids. Trimming removed 5 bases from V and 8 bases from J, with 11 bases in between. Here the CDR3 DNA reads TGCAGCGTTCTCGGACGAGGTACGCAGTATTTT. It specifies CSVLGRGTQYF.

This clonotype was observed many times. The V call is TRBV4-1, the J call TRBJ1-3, with D possibly being TRBD1 (6 bases). Germline V gene lookup returns CDR1 MGHRA and CDR2 YSYEKL. CDR3 length: 16 residues. The V gene lost 1 base and the J gene lost 0 bases, with 10 bases spanning the gap. CDR3 in amino acids: CASSQGQGRSGNTIYF. DNA for the CDR3: TGCGCCAGCAGCCAAGGGCAGGGGCGCTCTGGAAACACCATATATTTT.

To note about this clonotype: This may come from a read error, since a much larger clone is one base off. The chain carries TRBV13 and TRBJ1-2; TRBD1 agrees at 8 bases. CDR1 PRHDT and CDR2 FYEKMQ come from the germline V gene (reference sequence). The CDR3 contains 15 residues. The CDR3 region is CASSFVGQAFNGDTF. The CDR3 coding sequence is TGTGCCAGCAGCTTCGTGGGACAGGCGTTCAATGGCGACACCTTC.

This clonotype was found many times. V and J are TRBV24-1 and TRBJ2-1, with D unclear. CDR3 size: 12 residues. Trimming took 4 bases from V and 12 from J, leaving 12 bases between them. In germline, CDR1 is KGHDR, CDR2 SFDVKD. Here the CDR3 DNA reads TGTGCCACCAGTGACCAATACACCGGGCAGTTCTTC. Protein sequence: CATSDQYTGQFF.

This clonotype was found many times. The chain recombines TRBV5-1 with TRBJ2-1; tentatively, D is TRBD2 (5 bases). The V end lost 2 bases, the J end lost 6 bases, and 12 bases lay between the germline ends. CDR1 and CDR2 from the germline V gene are SGHRS and YFSETQ. This CDR3 comprises 14 residues. The CDR3 region is CASSFLAGGNEQFF. The DNA for the CDR3 is TGCGCCAGCAGCTTCCTCGCGGGCGGCAATGAGCAGTTCTTC.

This clonotype was recorded many times. The chain is built from TRBV5-1 and TRBJ2-7; D remains ambiguous. Trimming left V 0 bases short and J 6 bases short, with 10 bases between. CDR1 is SGHRS and CDR2 is YFSETQ in the germline V gene. The CDR3 contains 13 residues. The CDR3 sequence: CASSLDPPGEQYF. Written as DNA, the CDR3 is TGCGCCAGCAGCTTGGACCCCCCGGGCGAGCAGTACTTC. Full variable domain (remainder filled in from reference TRBV5-1 and TRBJ2-7): KAGVTQTPRYLIKTRGQQVTLSCSPISGHRSVSWYQQTPGQGLQFLFEYFSETQRNKGNFPGRFSGRQFSNSRSEMNVSTLELGDSALYLCASSLDPPGEQYFGPGTRLTVT.

The sample holds many counts of this clonotype. The rearrangement joins TRBV12-3 or TRBV12-4 to TRBJ1-6; D may be TRBD1 (6 bases). This CDR3 has 15 residues. V was cut by 6 bases and J by 6 bases, with 15 bases left in between. The CDR3 here is CASSRLGGLNSPLHF. DNA for the CDR3: TGTGCCAGCAGCCGCTTGGGGGGCCTTAATTCACCCCTCCACTTT.

This clonotype was counted ten times or more. CDR3 nucleotide sequence: TGTGCCAGCAGCCAAGATCCCGGGCCAAGGAAGGCCATATATTTT. Encoded protein: CASSQDPGPRKAIYF. The V call is TRBV3-1, the J call TRBJ1-3; D unclear. The CDR3 runs to 15 residues. The germline gives CDR1 LGHDT, CDR2 YNNKEL (reference sequence). Trimming removed 0 bases from V and 11 bases from J, with 17 bases in between.

This clonotype was detected many times. The chain combines TRBV29-1 with TRBJ2-7; 7 bases align to TRBD1. Germline trimming cut 2 bases from V and 3 bases from J; bases unmatched to any gene: 7. There are 14 residues in the CDR3. Germline V CDR1 and CDR2: SQVTM, ANQGSEA. DNA of the CDR3: TGCAGCGTTGAAATTCCGGGACAGATCTACGAGCAGTACTTC. Translation: CSVEIPGQIYEQYF.

This clonotype has a count of ten or more. The genes are TRBV28 and TRBJ2-3; TRBD2 agrees at 9 bases. Germline V lookup: CDR1 MDHEN, CDR2 SYDVKM. The CDR3 spans 17 residues. The V gene end was trimmed by 3 bases and the J gene end by 1 base; junction bases not matched to a gene: 8. The CDR3 loop is CASSLVGGGAGTDTQYF. The CDR3 coding sequence is TGTGCCAGCAGTTTGGTGGGCGGGGGGGCAGGCACAGATACGCAGTATTTT. Together with reference TRBV28 and TRBJ2-3, the CDR3 gives the full variable domain: DVKVTQSSRYLVKRTGEKVFLECVQDMDHENMFWYRQDPGLGLRLIYFSYDVKMKEKGDIPEGYSVSREKKERFSLILESASTNQTSMYLCASSLVGGGAGTDTQYFGPGTRLTVL.

The V and J genes are TRBV14 and TRBJ1-1; the D is unclear. The CDR3 is 13 residues long. V was clipped by 4 bases and J by 7 bases, with 13 bases between them. Germline assignment: CDR1 SGHDN and CDR2 FVKESK. Here the CDR3 DNA reads TGTGCCAGCAGCCGAGATGGGATGAGTGAAGCTTTCTTT. This gives the protein CASSRDGMSEAFF. Filled out from reference TRBV14 and TRBJ1-1, the complete variable domain reads EAGVTQFPSHSVIEKGQTVTLRCDPISGHDNLYWYRRVMGKEIKFLLHFVKESKQDESGMPNNRFLAERTGGTYSTLKVQPAELEDSGVYFCASSRDGMSEAFFGQGTRLTVV.

This clonotype appeared many times. The CDR3 nucleotides read TGCGCCAGCAGCTTGGTAGCGGCTAGCACAGATACGCAGTATTTT. This gives the protein CASSLVAASTDTQYF. The chain carries TRBV5-1 and TRBJ2-3, with D tentatively TRBD2 (6 bases). The CDR3 has 15 amino acids. Germline V gene sequence: CDR1 SGHRS, CDR2 YFSETQ. With 0 bases removed from V and 0 bases from J, the gap between germline ends came to 8 bases.

This clonotype appeared many times. V is TRBV4-2 and J is TRBJ2-1; TRBD1 aligns across 7 bases. There are 16 residues in the CDR3. CDR1 and CDR2 from the germline V gene are LGHNA and YNFKEQ. V trimming: 4 bases; J trimming: 2 bases; junction bases outside the gene matches: 8. The CDR3 bases are TGTGCCAGCAGCCCCACAACGGGACAGACCTACAATGAGCAGTTCTTC. Amino acid sequence: CASSPTTGQTYNEQFF.

The chain's CDR3 is CASRTPGQASSYEQYF. The CDR3 DNA follows: TGTGCCAGCAGAACGCCGGGACAGGCGAGCTCCTACGAGCAGTACTTC. The chain combines TRBV6-2 or TRBV6-3 with TRBJ2-7, with 8 bases fitting TRBD1. V dropped 6 bases and J dropped 0; count of bases not matched to a gene: 10. The CDR3 is 16 residues long. Germline assignment: CDR1 MNHEY and CDR2 SVGEGT.

This clonotype was seen many times. The V and J genes are TRBV20-1 and TRBJ2-7; D not certain. The CDR3 runs to 15 residues. Deletions cut 1 base from V and 4 bases from J, with 17 bases between. Germline-derived CDR1 and CDR2 are DFQATT and SNEGSKA (reference sequence). DNA of the CDR3: TGCAGTGCTAGAGTCGAGAGGCTAGTCCCATACGAGCAGTACTTC. It codes for CSARVERLVPYEQYF.

This clonotype appeared many times. The V call is TRBV15, the J call TRBJ1-3; 9 bases fit TRBD1. Germline CDR1 is LNHNV and CDR2 is YYDKDF (reference sequence). The CDR3 is 15 amino acids. V gave up 7 bases and J gave up 3 bases; unmatched junction bases: 7. DNA of the CDR3: TGTGCCACCAAGGCGGGACAGGGCTATGGAAACACCATATATTTT. It specifies CATKAGQGYGNTIYF.

This clonotype was picked up many times. The V and J genes are TRBV2 and TRBJ1-5; unclear D gene. V lost 4 bases to trimming and J lost 0 bases, with 10 bases between them. The CDR3 has 15 amino acids. CDR1 and CDR2 (germline): SNHLY, FYNNEI. The CDR3 region is CASSVGQNSNQPQHF. In nucleotides, the CDR3 is TGTGCCAGCAGTGTCGGCCAGAATAGCAATCAGCCCCAGCATTTT.

Many counts were recorded for this clonotype. This chain joins TRBV29-1 and TRBJ2-7; D uncertain. Trimming cost V 6 bases and J 6 bases, with 9 bases left between them. CDR3 length: 10 amino acids. Per the germline V gene, CDR1 is SQVTM and CDR2 is ANQGSEA. CDR3 sequence: CSVADREQYF. The CDR3 DNA reads as TGCAGCGTCGCGGACCGCGAGCAGTACTTC.

The gene calls are TRBV5-4 and TRBJ1-2; D call uncertain. From germline, CDR1 is SGHNT and CDR2 YYREEE (reference sequence). The CDR3 is 14 amino acids. Trimming pared 1 base from V and 2 bases from J, leaving 9 bases between. DNA for the CDR3: TGTGCCAGCAGCTTGTCAGGATGGAACTATGGCTACACCTTC. The encoded protein is CASSLSGWNYGYTF.

This clonotype was seen repeatedly, ten times or more. This rearrangement joins TRBV7-2 to TRBJ1-1, with 7 bases identical to TRBD1. The length of the CDR3 is 13 residues. Germline trimming cut 2 bases from V and 7 bases from J; bases unmatched to any gene: 4. The germline V gene has CDR1 SGHTA and CDR2 FQGNSA. CDR3 sequence (DNA): TGTGCCAGCAGCTTATGGGGACAGCTTGAAGCTTTCTTT. Translated: CASSLWGQLEAFF.

At least ten counts were recorded for this clonotype. The chain employs TRBV6-1 and TRBJ1-5; D possibly corresponds to TRBD1 (5 bases). This CDR3 is 12 amino acids long. The V end was cut by 11 bases, the J end by 9 bases, with 17 bases between. Looked up from germline, CDR1 is MNHNS and CDR2 is SASEGT. CDR3: CAGGAFLGPQHF. The CDR3 region has the DNA TGTGCCGGAGGGGCGTTCCTAGGGCCCCAGCATTTT.

By share of the sample, this clonotype is medium-sized. CDR3 loop: CASSLEGYEQYF. The CDR3 DNA follows: TGTGCCAGCAGCTTGGAGGGTTACGAGCAGTACTTC. The V gene is TRBV5-6, the J gene TRBJ2-7; D is unresolved. CDR3 size: 12 residues. In germline, CDR1 is SGHDT, CDR2 YYEEEE. Trimming left V 0 bases short and J 4 bases short, with 5 bases between.

This clonotype came up many times. This chain uses TRBV12-5 with TRBJ2-1, with D tentatively TRBD2 (5 bases). The CDR3 length is 11 residues. Germline V gives CDR1 LGHNT, CDR2 FRNRAP. V shed 6 bases and J shed 12 bases, with 12 bases lying between them. The chain's CDR3 is CASGEAGRQFF. In nucleotides, the CDR3 is TGTGCTAGTGGCGAGGCGGGTAGGCAGTTCTTC. The full variable domain, its missing parts supplied by reference TRBV12-5 and TRBJ2-1, is DARVTQTPRHKVTEMGQEVTMRCQPILGHNTVFWYRQTMMQGLELLAYFRNRAPLDDSGMPKDRFSAEMPDATLATLKIQPSEPRDSAVYFCASGEAGRQFFGPGTRLTVL.